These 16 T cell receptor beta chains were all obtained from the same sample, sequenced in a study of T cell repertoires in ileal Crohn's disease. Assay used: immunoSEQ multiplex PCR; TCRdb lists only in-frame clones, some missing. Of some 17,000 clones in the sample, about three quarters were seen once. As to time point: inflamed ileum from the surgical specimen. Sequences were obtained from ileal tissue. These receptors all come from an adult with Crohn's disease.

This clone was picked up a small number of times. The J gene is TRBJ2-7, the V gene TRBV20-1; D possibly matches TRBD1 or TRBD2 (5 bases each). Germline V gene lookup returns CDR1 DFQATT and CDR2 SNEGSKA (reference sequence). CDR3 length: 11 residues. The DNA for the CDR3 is TGCAGCCTACGGGGCGGGTACGAGCAGTACTTC. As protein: CSLRGGYEQYF.

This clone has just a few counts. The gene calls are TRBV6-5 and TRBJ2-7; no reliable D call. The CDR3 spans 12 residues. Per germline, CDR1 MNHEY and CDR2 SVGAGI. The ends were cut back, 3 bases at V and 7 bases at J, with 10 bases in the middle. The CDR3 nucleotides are TGTGCCAGCAGTTATAACAGTGGGGAGCAGTACTTC. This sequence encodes CASSYNSGEQYF.

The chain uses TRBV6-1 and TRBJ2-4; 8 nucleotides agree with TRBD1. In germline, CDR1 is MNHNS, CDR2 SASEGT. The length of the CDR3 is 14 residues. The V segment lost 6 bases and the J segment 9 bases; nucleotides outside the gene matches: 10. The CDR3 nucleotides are TGTGCCAGCAGCCCGACAGGGGATAGGCCCATTCAGTACTTC. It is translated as CASSPTGDRPIQYF.

Here the CDR3 DNA reads TGTGCCAGCAGTCCTCAGTTGGGGAATGAGCAGTTCTTC. Protein: CASSPQLGNEQFF. The rearrangement joins TRBV28 to TRBJ2-1; no definite D call. V was trimmed by 5 bases and J by 7 bases, leaving 12 bases between them. CDR3 length equals 13 residues. CDR1 MDHEN and CDR2 SYDVKM come from the germline V gene.

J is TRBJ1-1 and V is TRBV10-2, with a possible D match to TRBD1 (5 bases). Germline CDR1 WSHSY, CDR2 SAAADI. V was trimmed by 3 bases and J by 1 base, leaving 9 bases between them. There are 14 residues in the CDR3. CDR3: CASSEGHSNTEAFF. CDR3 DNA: TGCGCCAGCAGTGAAGGACACTCGAACACTGAAGCTTTCTTT.

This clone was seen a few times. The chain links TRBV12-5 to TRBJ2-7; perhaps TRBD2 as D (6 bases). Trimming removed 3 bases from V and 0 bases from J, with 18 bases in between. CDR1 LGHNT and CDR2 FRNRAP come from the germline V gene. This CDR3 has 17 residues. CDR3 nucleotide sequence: TGTGCTAGTGGTTTCCTCCCCGGGGCGGGGAGCTCCTACGAGCAGTACTTC. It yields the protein CASGFLPGAGSSYEQYF.

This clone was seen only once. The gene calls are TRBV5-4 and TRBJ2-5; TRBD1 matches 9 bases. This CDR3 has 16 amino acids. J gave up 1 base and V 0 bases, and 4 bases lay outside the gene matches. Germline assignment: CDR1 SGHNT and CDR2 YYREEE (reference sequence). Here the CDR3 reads CASSLGGTGPQETQYF. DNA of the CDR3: TGTGCCAGCAGCTTGGGCGGGACAGGGCCCCAAGAGACCCAGTACTTC.

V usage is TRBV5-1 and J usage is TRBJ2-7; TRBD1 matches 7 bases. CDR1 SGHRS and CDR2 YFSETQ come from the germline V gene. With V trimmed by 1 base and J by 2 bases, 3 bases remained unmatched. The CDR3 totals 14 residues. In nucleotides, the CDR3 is TGCGCCAGCAGCTTGCTGCAGGGGGCCTACGAGCAGTACTTC. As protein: CASSLLQGAYEQYF.

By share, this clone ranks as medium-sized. This CDR3 is CASSRGQAGGTYEQYF. In DNA, the CDR3 is TGTGCCAGCAGCCGGGGGCAGGCGGGAGGGACCTACGAGCAGTACTTC. The gene calls are TRBV7-6 and TRBJ2-7; 9 nucleotides agree with TRBD2. Germline assignment: CDR1 SGHVS and CDR2 FNYEAQ. The ends lost 5 bases at V and 2 bases at J; junction bases unmatched: 10. The CDR3 totals 16 residues.

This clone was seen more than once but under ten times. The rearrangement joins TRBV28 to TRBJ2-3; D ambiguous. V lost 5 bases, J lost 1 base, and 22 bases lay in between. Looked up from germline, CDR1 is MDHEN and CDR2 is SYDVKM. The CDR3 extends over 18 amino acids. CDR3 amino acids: CASSTQILGYGRTDTQYF. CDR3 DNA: TGTGCCAGCAGTACCCAGATTTTGGGGTATGGCCGCACAGATACGCAGTATTTT.

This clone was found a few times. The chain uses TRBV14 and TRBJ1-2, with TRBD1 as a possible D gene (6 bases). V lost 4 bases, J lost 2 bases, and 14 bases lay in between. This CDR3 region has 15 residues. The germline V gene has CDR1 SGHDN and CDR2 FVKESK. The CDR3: CASSPRGGTNYGYTF. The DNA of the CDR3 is TGTGCCAGCAGCCCGCGCGGGGGGACAAACTATGGCTACACCTTC.

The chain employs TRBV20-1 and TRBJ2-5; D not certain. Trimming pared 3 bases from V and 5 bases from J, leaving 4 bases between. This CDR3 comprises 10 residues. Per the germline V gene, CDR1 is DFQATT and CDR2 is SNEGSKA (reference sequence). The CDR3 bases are TGCAGTGCTAGGAGTGAGACCCAGTACTTC. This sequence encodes CSARSETQYF.

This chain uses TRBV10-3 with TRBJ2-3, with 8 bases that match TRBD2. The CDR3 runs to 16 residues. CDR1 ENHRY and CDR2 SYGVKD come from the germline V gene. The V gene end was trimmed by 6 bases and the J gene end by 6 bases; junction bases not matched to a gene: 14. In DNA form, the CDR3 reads TGTGCCATCAGCGGGGGGGAGACTAGCCTTCCCGATACGCAGTATTTT. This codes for CAISGGETSLPDTQYF.

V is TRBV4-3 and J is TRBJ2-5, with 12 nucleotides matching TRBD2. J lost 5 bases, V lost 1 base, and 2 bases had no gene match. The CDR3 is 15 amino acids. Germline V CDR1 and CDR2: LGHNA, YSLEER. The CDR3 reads CASSQASGGVETQYF. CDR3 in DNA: TGCGCCAGCAGCCAAGCTAGCGGGGGGGTTGAGACCCAGTACTTC.

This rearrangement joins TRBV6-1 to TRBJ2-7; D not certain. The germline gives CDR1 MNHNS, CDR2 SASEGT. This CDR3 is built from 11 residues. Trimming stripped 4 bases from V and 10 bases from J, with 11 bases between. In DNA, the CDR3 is TGTGCCAGCAGTGCCACTACCTACCAGTACTTC. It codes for CASSATTYQYF.

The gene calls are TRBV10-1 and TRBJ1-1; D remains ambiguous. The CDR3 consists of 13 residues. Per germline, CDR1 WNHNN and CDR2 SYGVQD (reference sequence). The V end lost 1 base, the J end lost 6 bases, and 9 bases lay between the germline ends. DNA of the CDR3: TGCGCCAGCAGTGAGTTTACTAGTGCTGAAGCTTTCTTT. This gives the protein CASSEFTSAEAFF.